This T cell receptor (beta chain) was sequenced for a study of T cell responses to AZD1222 COVID-19 vaccine. Regarding the study as a whole: In the spike-specific TCR repertoire, nearly half reportedly target unmutated variant regions. Clonal diversity was possibly underestimated; the donors were predominantly white British and more often female.

The data were produced by immunoSEQ multiplex PCR, yet TCRdb's version contains in-frame clones alone and is incomplete. The data contain approximately 140,000 clones, approximately 90% of them seen just once; the ten biggest clones take up approximately 3.6%. Of note for this clone: Its antigen is unidentified.

The CDR3 length is 15 residues. V gave up 2 bases and J gave up 2 bases, with 10 bases separating them. Germline lookup yields CDR1 LNHDA and CDR2 SQIVND (reference sequence). This chain links TRBV19 with TRBJ1-5; D call uncertain. Sequencing used peripheral blood, obtained on day 0 of AZD1222 vaccination. The clonotype was recovered from an adult in good health. DNA of the CDR3: TGTGCCAGTAGTATATCCTCCTCGCGCAATCAGCCCCAGCATTTT. The encoded protein is CASSISSSRNQPQHF.